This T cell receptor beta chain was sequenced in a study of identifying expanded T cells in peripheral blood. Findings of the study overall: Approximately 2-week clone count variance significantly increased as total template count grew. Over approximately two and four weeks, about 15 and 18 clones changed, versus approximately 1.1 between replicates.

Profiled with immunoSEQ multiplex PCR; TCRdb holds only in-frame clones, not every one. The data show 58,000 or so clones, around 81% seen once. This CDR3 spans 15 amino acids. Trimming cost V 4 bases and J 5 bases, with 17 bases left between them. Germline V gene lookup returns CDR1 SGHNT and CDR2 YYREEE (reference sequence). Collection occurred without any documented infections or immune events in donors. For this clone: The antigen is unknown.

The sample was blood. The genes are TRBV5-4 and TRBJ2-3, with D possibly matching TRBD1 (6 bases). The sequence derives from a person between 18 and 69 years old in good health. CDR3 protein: CASSDHRESRDTQYF. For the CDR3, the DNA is TGTGCCAGCAGCGATCACAGGGAGTCAAGAGATACGCAGTATTTT.